What follows are 4 T cell receptor beta chains derived from one specimen sequenced in a study of blood T cell repertoires in COVID-19. Profiled with immunoSEQ multiplex PCR; TCRdb holds only in-frame clones, not every one. The table lists over 150,000 clones, about 90% of them singletons. The sequencing sample was made of peripheral blood. The receptors originated from a man aged 50 to 60 with acute or convalescent COVID-19.

This chain uses TRBV10-3 with TRBJ1-3; the match to TRBD1 covers 9 bases. V gave up 7 bases and J gave up 0 bases; unmatched junction bases: 4. The CDR3 runs 15 residues. The germline V gene has CDR1 ENHRY and CDR2 SYGVKD. The CDR3 loop reads CAINPTGGSGNTIYF. In nucleotides, the CDR3 is TGTGCCATCAACCCGACAGGGGGCTCTGGAAACACCATATATTTT.

J is TRBJ2-3 and V is TRBV7-6; 8 bases line up with TRBD2. The CDR3 has 19 amino acids. The trim removed 1 base at V and 2 bases at J, leaving 14 bases unmatched. From germline, CDR1 is SGHVS and CDR2 FNYEAQ. The DNA of the CDR3 is TGTGCCAGCAGCTTAGAGACCAGCGGGAGTGGCGGAGCCACAGATACGCAGTATTTT. It is translated as CASSLETSGSGGATDTQYF. Complete variable domain (other parts from reference TRBV7-6 and TRBJ2-3): GAGVSQSPRYKVTKRGQDVALRCDPISGHVSLYWYRQALGQGPEFLTYFNYEAQQDKSGLPNDRFSAERPEGSISTLTIQRTEQRDSAMYRCASSLETSGSGGATDTQYFGPGTRLTVL.

The chain couples TRBV9 to TRBJ2-3, with 7 bases matching TRBD2. The V gene end was trimmed by 0 bases and the J gene end by 1 base; junction bases not matched to a gene: 8. Germline lookup yields CDR1 SGDLS and CDR2 YYNGEE. The CDR3 runs 17 residues. CDR3 in amino acids: CASSVDSWSGGTDTQYF. CDR3 nucleotides: TGTGCCAGCAGCGTAGATAGTTGGAGCGGGGGCACAGATACGCAGTATTTT.

The chain recombines TRBV6-5 with TRBJ2-2; D might be TRBD2 (6 bases). Between the trimmed V and J ends, which lost 2 bases and 4 bases, there was a span of 8 bases. The germline V gene encodes CDR1 MNHEY and CDR2 SVGAGI. CDR3 length: 14 residues. CDR3 region: CASSYEGGTGELFF. Written as DNA, the CDR3 is TGTGCCAGCAGTTACGAGGGAGGCACCGGGGAGCTGTTTTTT.